This T cell receptor beta chain emerged from a study of sequential checkpoint blockade in melanoma. Study-level information: Each arm's sequence ended with maintenance nivolumab. Matched biopsies came pretreatment and at week 13 for around 24 patients. Study findings and constraints: T-cell fraction and clonality followed PD-L1 and CD8+ counts, not mutational load.

This clone was detected a few times. Antigen unknown. Trimming at V came to 4 bases and at J to 0 bases, leaving 9 bases not matched to a gene. The length of the CDR3 is 16 residues. The germline CDR1 and CDR2 sequences are SGHNT and YENEEA. Treatment specified: randomized to nivolumab then ipilimumab (arm A) or the reverse (arm B). DNA-damaging chemotherapy had not been given to any patient beforehand. Profiling relied on immunoSEQ multiplex PCR, and the TCRdb table lists in-frame clones only, not all of them. The sample has about 22,000 clones, roughly 30% seen once. The origin of this receptor is a human donor with melanoma. This chain joins TRBV11-3 and TRBJ2-7, with TRBD1 matching 7 bases. The source material was tumor tissue (inferred from file names), sampled from a patient given nivolumab and ipilimumab in sequence. The CDR3 DNA is TGTGCCAGCAGCTGGGCCACAGGGGTCTTCTCCTACGAGCAGTACTTC. This gives the protein CASSWATGVFSYEQYF. The full variable domain, with the rest looked up from reference TRBV11-3 and TRBJ2-7, is EAGVVQSPRYKIIEKKQPVAFWCNPISGHNTLYWYLQNLGQGPELLIRYENEEAVDDSQLPKDRFSAERLKGVDSTLKIQPAELGDSAVYLCASSWATGVFSYEQYFGPGTRLTVT.